Described below is a single TCR beta chain sequence and its context. RNA, at about 0.45 to 1 ug, was reverse transcribed with random hexamers. TCRdb independently ran MiXCR on the immunoSEQ multiplex PCR reads; one entry per CDR3 protein. The data contain approximately 53,000 distinct CDR3 sequences, roughly 93% of them seen just once; the ten biggest clones take up roughly 0.5%. The sample comes from a study of CD8 T cells in Susac syndrome. Sequencing used CD8+ T cells from PBMCs. The TCR originated in a human donor with multiple sclerosis.

The CDR3 nucleotides are TGTGCCAGCAGCCCCCGTCAGGGAGGCTATGGCTACACCTTC. It yields the protein CASSPRQGGYGYTF. The rearrangement joins TRBV7-8 to TRBJ1-2, with D maybe TRBD1 (5 bases). The length of the CDR3 is 14 residues. Deletions cut 5 bases from V and 4 bases from J, with 14 bases between. In germline, CDR1 is SGHVS, CDR2 FQNEAQ. The full variable domain, rest sourced from reference TRBV7-8 and TRBJ1-2, is GAGVSQSPRYKVAKRGQDVALRCDPISGHVSLFWYQQALGQGPEFLTYFQNEAQLDKSGLPSDRFFAERPEGSVSTLKIQRTQQEDSAVYLCASSPRQGGYGYTFGSGTRLTVV.